This entry lists 25 T cell receptor beta chains sequenced from one sample in a study of cytomegalovirus exposure and HLA in healthy donors. Repertoires were generated with immunoSEQ multiplex PCR, while TCRdb's copy carries only in-frame clones and drops some. Of more than 95,000 clones in the sample, roughly 95% are singletons; the top ten hold around 1.7%. Sequenced sample: PBMCs. The origin of the receptors is a young man in good health and CMV-seronegative.

The gene calls are TRBV7-2 and TRBJ1-1; 9 nucleotides agree with TRBD1. V was pared by 4 bases and J by 6 bases, with 3 bases of the junction left unmatched. This CDR3 comprises 13 residues. CDR1 and CDR2 from the germline V gene are SGHTA and FQGNSA. The CDR3 here is CASSWDRESEAFF. CDR3 bases: TGTGCCAGCAGCTGGGACAGGGAGTCTGAAGCTTTCTTT.

The gene calls are TRBV18 and TRBJ2-5; 11 positions match TRBD2. The V gene's germline CDR1 is KGHSH and CDR2 LQKENI. Germline trimming cut 5 bases from V and 5 bases from J; bases unmatched to any gene: 4. This CDR3 has 14 amino acids. This CDR3 reads CASSAASGRETQYF. The CDR3 DNA follows: TGTGCCAGCTCAGCGGCTAGCGGGAGGGAGACCCAGTACTTC.

This chain joins TRBV27 and TRBJ2-7; 7 positions agree with TRBD1. V shed 5 bases, J shed 5 bases, and the junction held 6 bases outside the gene matches. Germline V lookup: CDR1 MNHEY, CDR2 SMNVEV (reference sequence). The CDR3 runs 13 residues. DNA of the CDR3: TGTGCCAGCAGTGACAGGGTTCGACACGAGCAGTACTTC. Translation gives CASSDRVRHEQYF.

The chain carries TRBV28 and TRBJ1-1; possibly TRBD1 for D (5 bases). Germline CDR1 MDHEN, CDR2 SYDVKM. V lost 8 bases and J 5 bases, leaving 18 bases between the germline ends. This CDR3 has 14 residues. The CDR3 DNA sequence: TGTGCCAGCGGACCCTTGAAGGGGCAGACTGAAGCTTTCTTT. Protein sequence: CASGPLKGQTEAFF.

The genes are TRBV28 and TRBJ2-5; 9 bases agree with TRBD1. Unmatched junction bases numbered 5, after V lost 1 base and J lost 5 bases. The CDR3 runs to 15 residues. From germline, CDR1 is MDHEN and CDR2 SYDVKM. Here the CDR3 reads CASSLYTGGEETQYF. CDR3 coding DNA: TGTGCCAGCAGTTTATATACAGGGGGCGAGGAGACCCAGTACTTC.

The rearrangement links TRBV4-3 to TRBJ2-7; D is uncertain. The germline V gene encodes CDR1 LGHNA and CDR2 YSLEER. V was pared by 0 bases and J by 6 bases, with 12 bases between. The CDR3 extends over 14 amino acids. The CDR3 loop is CASSQDEKGGEQYF. The CDR3 nucleotides are TGCGCCAGCAGCCAAGACGAAAAAGGCGGCGAGCAGTACTTC.

This chain joins TRBV28 and TRBJ1-5; D is unclear. V lost 5 bases, J lost 7 bases, and 9 bases lay in between. The CDR3 is 12 residues long. From germline, CDR1 is MDHEN and CDR2 SYDVKM. The CDR3 here is CASSTTRQPQHF. The CDR3 DNA sequence: TGTGCCAGCAGTACCACGCGGCAGCCCCAGCATTTT.

The table lists this clone with a count of one. V gene TRBV7-8 combines with J gene TRBJ1-2; possible D gene TRBD1, 5 bases. Trimming pared 8 bases from V and 7 bases from J, leaving 11 bases between. This CDR3 region has 11 residues. In germline, CDR1 is SGHVS, CDR2 FQNEAQ. The CDR3 spells CASGGILGYTF. The DNA of the CDR3 is TGTGCCAGCGGGGGGATTCTTGGCTACACCTTC.

J is TRBJ2-2 and V is TRBV13; tentatively, D is TRBD2 (5 bases). The V gene's germline CDR1 is PRHDT and CDR2 FYEKMQ (reference sequence). The CDR3 length is 14 residues. V lost 8 bases to trimming and J lost 3 bases, with 13 bases between them. CDR3 in DNA: TGTGCCAGCCAAGAGCGAGGGTACACCGGGGAGCTGTTTTTT. Translation gives CASQERGYTGELFF.

The gene calls are TRBV6-5 and TRBJ1-1; a weak D match, TRBD1 (6 bases). V shed 8 bases and J shed 3 bases, with 13 bases lying between them. Germline CDR1 and CDR2: MNHEY and SVGAGI. The CDR3 has 13 amino acids. The CDR3 DNA reads TGTGCCAGCTCCCAGGGGCCGGACACTGAAGCTTTCTTT. Translated: CASSQGPDTEAFF.

The rearrangement links TRBV11-2 to TRBJ1-4; weak D call: TRBD1 (6 bases). The germline CDR1 and CDR2 sequences are SGHAT and FQNNGV. Trimming took 5 bases from V and 5 from J, leaving 9 bases between them. CDR3 size: 13 residues. CDR3 coding DNA: TGTGCCAGCAGCCCACAGGGAAATGAAAAACTGTTTTTT. This encodes CASSPQGNEKLFF.

This sequence joins TRBV5-4 and TRBJ2-7; D might be TRBD1 (6 bases). Deletions cut 4 bases from V and 4 bases from J, with 9 bases between. CDR3 length equals 12 residues. CDR1 SGHNT and CDR2 YYREEE come from the germline V gene (reference sequence). In DNA form, the CDR3 reads TGTGCCAGCAGCCTGGACAGATACGAGCAGTACTTC. As protein: CASSLDRYEQYF.

The V call is TRBV28, the J call TRBJ1-2; tentative D call: TRBD1 (5 bases). There are 16 residues in the CDR3. Germline CDR1 is MDHEN and CDR2 is SYDVKM. The V end lost 1 base, the J end lost 6 bases, and 18 bases lay between the germline ends. In DNA, the CDR3 is TGTGCCAGCAGTTTATCCCCCCTTTCGACAGAAGATGGCTACACCTTC. Amino acid sequence: CASSLSPLSTEDGYTF.

This clone was seen a single time. The chain couples TRBV2 to TRBJ2-7; D ambiguous. The CDR3 covers 13 residues. Germline loops: CDR1 SNHLY, CDR2 FYNNEI. Between the trimmed V and J ends, which lost 5 bases and 0 bases, there was a span of 8 bases. In DNA, the CDR3 is TGTGCCAGCAGTCTACAGAACTCCTACGAGCAGTACTTC. Its translation: CASSLQNSYEQYF.

In the case of this clone: An end of the junction does not agree with germline; a read error may underlie this. In DNA, the CDR3 is TGTGCCAGCAGCGCCGGGACTAGCGGGAGAGGGGTTTTT. Its protein product is CASSAGTSGRGVF. V is TRBV2 and J is TRBJ2-3; 14 bases fit TRBD2. This CDR3 spans 13 amino acids. CDR1 and CDR2 (germline): SNHLY, FYNNEI.

The gene calls are TRBV6-6 and TRBJ2-6; no definite D call. Trimming took off 7 bases at V and 0 bases at J, with 10 bases between the two ends. The CDR3 is 15 amino acids. Germline assignment: CDR1 MNHNY and CDR2 SVGAGI (reference sequence). The CDR3 nucleotides are TGTGCCAGCACCCTCCCGGTCTCTGGGGCCAACGTCCTGACTTTC. Translation gives CASTLPVSGANVLTF.

This chain uses TRBV28 with TRBJ2-2, with D maybe TRBD2 (6 bases). V gave up 3 bases and J gave up 3 bases, with 14 bases separating them. Germline V gene data show CDR1 as MDHEN and CDR2 as SYDVKM. The CDR3 has 16 residues. Here the CDR3 DNA reads TGTGCCAGCAGTTTGTTCGGGGGAGCCGACACCGGGGAGCTGTTTTTT. Translating gives CASSLFGGADTGELFF.

The chain employs TRBV14 and TRBJ2-2; no definite D call. Germline lookup yields CDR1 SGHDN and CDR2 FVKESK. V was cut by 1 base and J by 4 bases, with 13 bases left in between. The CDR3 extends over 16 amino acids. The CDR3 sequence: CASSQVSSFGTGELFF. CDR3 bases: TGTGCCAGCAGCCAAGTATCATCGTTCGGCACCGGGGAGCTGTTTTTT.

This rearrangement joins TRBV5-6 to TRBJ2-1; 7 bases fit TRBD1. This CDR3 has 16 residues. Germline assignment: CDR1 SGHDT and CDR2 YYEEEE. Trimming took 0 bases from V and 4 from J; bases not matched to a gene: 7. CDR3: CASSLGVQGSYNEQFF. CDR3 sequence (DNA): TGTGCCAGCAGCTTGGGGGTACAGGGGTCATACAATGAGCAGTTCTTC.

The V call is TRBV30, the J call TRBJ1-1, with 7 bases aligning to TRBD1. Unmatched junction bases numbered 0, after V lost 0 bases and J lost 5 bases. The germline V gene encodes CDR1 GTSNPN and CDR2 SVGIG (reference sequence). The CDR3 runs to 12 residues. The DNA of the CDR3 is TGTGCCTGGAGTGTGGGACAGACTGAAGCTTTCTTT. Protein product: CAWSVGQTEAFF.

The chain links TRBV6-1 to TRBJ1-2, with D uncertain. CDR1 is MNHNS and CDR2 is SASEGT in the germline V gene. V was shortened by 1 base and J by 5 bases, with 11 bases between the two germline ends. The CDR3 runs to 14 residues. The DNA for the CDR3 is TGTGCCAGCAGTGAAGGTACACCTCCTTATGGCTACACCTTC. Its translation: CASSEGTPPYGYTF.

As for this clone: Other DNA sequences within the sample encode an identical CDR3. This sequence joins TRBV30 and TRBJ1-2; D is possibly TRBD1 (5 bases). This CDR3 contains 11 residues. Germline V gives CDR1 GTSNPN, CDR2 SVGIG (reference sequence). Trimming took off 3 bases at V and 8 bases at J, with 10 bases between the two ends. CDR3 sequence (DNA): TGTGCCTGGAGCGGGGGTGGGGGCTACACCTTC. Protein sequence: CAWSGGGGYTF. Full variable domain (outside the CDR3, taken from reference TRBV30 and TRBJ1-2): SQTIHQWPATLVQPVGSPLSLECTVEGTSNPNLYWYRQAAGRGLQLLFYSVGIGQISSEVPQNLSASRPQDRQFILSSKKLLLSDSGFYLCAWSGGGGYTFGSGTRLTVV.

The rearrangement joins TRBV5-4 to TRBJ1-2; 7 bases map to TRBD1. Losses at the gene ends were 0 bases for V and 3 bases for J; bases not matched to a gene: 5. Germline CDR1 and CDR2: SGHNT and YYREEE (reference sequence). The CDR3 is 15 amino acids. CDR3 amino acids: CASSLGTGLDYGYTF. The CDR3 DNA is TGTGCCAGCAGCTTGGGGACAGGACTGGACTATGGCTACACCTTC. Based on the CDR3 plus reference TRBV5-4 and TRBJ1-2, the full variable domain is ETGVTQSPTHLIKTRGQQVTLRCSSQSGHNTVSWYQQALGQGPQFIFQYYREEENGRGNFPPRFSGLQFPNYSSELNVNALELDDSALYLCASSLGTGLDYGYTFGSGTRLTVV.

This clone showed up just once. The genes are TRBV27 and TRBJ2-5; 10 bases map to TRBD2. Germline V gene lookup returns CDR1 MNHEY and CDR2 SMNVEV (reference sequence). CDR3 length equals 19 residues. V lost 2 bases, J lost 1 base, and 13 bases stayed unmatched. The CDR3 region is CASSLGSGRARSPQETQYF. The CDR3 DNA is TGTGCCAGCAGTTTAGGGAGCGGGAGGGCCCGGTCCCCCCAAGAGACCCAGTACTTC.

The rearrangement joins TRBV28 to TRBJ2-3; 7 positions match TRBD2. There are 14 residues in the CDR3. Unmatched junction bases numbered 8, after V lost 7 bases and J lost 4 bases. The germline CDR1 and CDR2 sequences are MDHEN and SYDVKM. CDR3 region: CASNGGRGADTQYF. The DNA of the CDR3 is TGTGCCAGCAACGGCGGGAGAGGGGCAGATACGCAGTATTTT.